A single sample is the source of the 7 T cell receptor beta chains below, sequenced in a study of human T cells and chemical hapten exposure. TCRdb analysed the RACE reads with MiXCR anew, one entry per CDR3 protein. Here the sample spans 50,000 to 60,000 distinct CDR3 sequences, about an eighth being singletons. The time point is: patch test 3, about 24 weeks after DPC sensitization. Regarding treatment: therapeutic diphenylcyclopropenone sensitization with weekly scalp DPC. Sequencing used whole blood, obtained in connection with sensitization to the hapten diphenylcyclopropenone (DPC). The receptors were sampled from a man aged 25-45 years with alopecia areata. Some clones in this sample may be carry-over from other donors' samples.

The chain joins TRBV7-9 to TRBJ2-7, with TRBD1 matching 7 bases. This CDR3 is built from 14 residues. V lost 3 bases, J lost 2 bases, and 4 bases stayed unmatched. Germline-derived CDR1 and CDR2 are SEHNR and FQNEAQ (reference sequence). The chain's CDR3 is CASSFRQGPYEQYF. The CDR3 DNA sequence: TGTGCCAGCAGCTTCAGACAGGGTCCCTACGAGCAGTACTTC.

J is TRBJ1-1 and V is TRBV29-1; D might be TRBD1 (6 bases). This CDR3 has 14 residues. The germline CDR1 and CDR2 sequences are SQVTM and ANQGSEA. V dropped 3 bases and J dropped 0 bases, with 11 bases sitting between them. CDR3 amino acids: CSVDRGTMNTEAFF. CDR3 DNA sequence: TGCAGCGTTGACAGGGGAACCATGAACACTGAAGCTTTCTTT.

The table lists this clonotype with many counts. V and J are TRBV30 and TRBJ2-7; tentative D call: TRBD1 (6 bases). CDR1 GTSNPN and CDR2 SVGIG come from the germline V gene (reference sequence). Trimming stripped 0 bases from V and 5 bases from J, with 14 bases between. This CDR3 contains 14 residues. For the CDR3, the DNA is TGTGCCTGGAGTGTAAAACAGGGTTTCCACGAGCAGTACTTC. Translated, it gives CAWSVKQGFHEQYF.

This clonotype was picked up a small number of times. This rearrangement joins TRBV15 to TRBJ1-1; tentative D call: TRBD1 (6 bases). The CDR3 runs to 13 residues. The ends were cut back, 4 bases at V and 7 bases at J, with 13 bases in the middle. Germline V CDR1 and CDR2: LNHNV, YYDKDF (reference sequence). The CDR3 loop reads CATSKRQAFEAFF. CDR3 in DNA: TGTGCCACCAGCAAAAGACAGGCATTTGAAGCTTTCTTT.

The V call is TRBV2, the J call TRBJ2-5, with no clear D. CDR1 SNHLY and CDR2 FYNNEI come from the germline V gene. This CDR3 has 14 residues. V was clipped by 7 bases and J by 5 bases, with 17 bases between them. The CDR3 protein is CASNSVGTAETQYF. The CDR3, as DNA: TGTGCCAGCAATTCCGTCGGTACCGCCGAGACCCAGTACTTC.

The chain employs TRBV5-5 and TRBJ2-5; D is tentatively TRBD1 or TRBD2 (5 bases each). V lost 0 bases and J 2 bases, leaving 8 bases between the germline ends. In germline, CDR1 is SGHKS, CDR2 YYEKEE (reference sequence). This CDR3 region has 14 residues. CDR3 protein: CASSLGDGQETQYF. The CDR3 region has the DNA TGTGCCAGCAGCTTGGGGGACGGACAAGAGACCCAGTACTTC.

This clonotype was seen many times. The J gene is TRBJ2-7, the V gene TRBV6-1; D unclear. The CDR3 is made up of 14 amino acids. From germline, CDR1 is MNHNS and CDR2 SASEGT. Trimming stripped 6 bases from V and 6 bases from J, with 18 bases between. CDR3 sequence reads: CASSGPPITGEQYF. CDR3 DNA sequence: TGTGCCAGCAGCGGGCCCCCGATTACGGGCGAGCAGTACTTC.